This T cell receptor (beta chain) was recovered during a study of T-cell memory formation after mild COVID-19. TCRdb called the 5' RACE reads again in MiXCR, with one record for every CDR3 protein. Of roughly 300,000 distinct CDR3 sequences in the sample, roughly 15% were seen once. V lost 1 base to trimming and J lost 5 bases; unmatched junction nucleotides: 9. This CDR3 contains 15 residues. Looked up from germline, CDR1 is SQVTM and CDR2 is ANQGSEA. This clonotype showed up just a few times. The chain is built from TRBV29-1 and TRBJ2-5, with TRBD1 identical over 8 bases. Sequencing was carried out using PBMCs or a T cell subset sorted from them (not recorded which). This clonotype was obtained from a man between 18 and 35 years old who had mild COVID-19 (a few samples of this study predate the infection). Cell type and time point are not known. CDR3 bases: TGCAGCGTTGAAGTCTTGGACAGGGCTGAGGAGACCCAGTACTTC. It is translated as CSVEVLDRAEETQYF.